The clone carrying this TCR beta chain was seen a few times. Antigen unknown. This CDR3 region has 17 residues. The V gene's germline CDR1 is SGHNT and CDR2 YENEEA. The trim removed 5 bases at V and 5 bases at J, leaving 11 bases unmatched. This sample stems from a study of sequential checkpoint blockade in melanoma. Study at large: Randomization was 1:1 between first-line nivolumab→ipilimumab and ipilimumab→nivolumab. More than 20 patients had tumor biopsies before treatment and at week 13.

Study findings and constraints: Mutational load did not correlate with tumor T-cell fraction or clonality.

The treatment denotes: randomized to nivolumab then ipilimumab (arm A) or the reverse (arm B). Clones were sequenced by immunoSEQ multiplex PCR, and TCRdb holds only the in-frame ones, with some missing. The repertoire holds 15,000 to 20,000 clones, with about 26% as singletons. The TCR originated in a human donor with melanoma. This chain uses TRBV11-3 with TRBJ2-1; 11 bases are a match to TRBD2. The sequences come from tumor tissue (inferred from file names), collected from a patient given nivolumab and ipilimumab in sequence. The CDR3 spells CASSIRPGLAEDNEQFF. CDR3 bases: TGTGCCAGCAGCATACGTCCGGGACTAGCGGAAGACAATGAGCAGTTCTTC.